The 17 T cell receptor beta chains below all came from one sample that was sequenced in a study of blood T cell repertoires in COVID-19 (dated by TCRdb to 2018 to 2021). The library was made by the immunoSEQ multiplex PCR assay. TCRdb's version of the immuneACCESS table is confined to in-frame rearrangements and falls short of the full clone set. An unresolved V gene accounts for under half of the shortfall where checked; the remainder is of unknown origin. This sample gives 99,000 or so clones in total; more than 70% of them show up just once. The ten biggest clones cover under 15% of the sample. Sequenced input: peripheral blood. The receptors come from a woman aged 55-75 years in a cohort sampled during active or convalescent COVID-19.

This chain uses TRBV6-1 with TRBJ2-3, with 8 bases that match TRBD2. The CDR3 spans 16 residues. With 1 base clipped from V and 4 bases from J, the junction kept 7 bases outside the gene matches. Germline CDR1 and CDR2: MNHNS and SASEGT. CDR3 in amino acids: CASSEVGTSGSDTQYF. CDR3 bases: TGTGCCAGCAGTGAAGTAGGGACTAGTGGCTCAGATACGCAGTATTTT.

This chain links TRBV3-1 (or the pseudogene TRBV3-2) with TRBJ1-1; 7 bases match TRBD1. Germline V gene sequence: CDR1 LGHDT, CDR2 YNNKEL (reference sequence). After removal of 3 bases from V and 11 bases from J, the junction contained 9 bases not matched to a gene. This CDR3 comprises 13 residues. The CDR3 nucleotides read TGTGCCAGCAGCCAGGCGACAGGGTGGGGTGCTTTCTTT. Protein product: CASSQATGWGAFF.

This clone showed up just a few times. This rearrangement joins TRBV15 to TRBJ2-2, with D unresolved. The length of the CDR3 is 15 residues. CDR1 LNHNV and CDR2 YYDKDF come from the germline V gene (reference sequence). Trimming stripped 0 bases from V and 5 bases from J, with 10 bases between. For the CDR3, the DNA is TGTGCCACCAGCAGAGATCAGGTACAGACCGGGGAGCTGTTTTTT. As protein: CATSRDQVQTGELFF.

The chain recombines TRBV6-5 with TRBJ1-1, with D perhaps TRBD1 (6 bases). Trimming removed 6 bases at V and 7 bases at J, with 18 bases between. Germline V gene lookup returns CDR1 MNHEY and CDR2 SVGAGI. The CDR3 contains 14 residues. CDR3 DNA sequence: TGTGCCAGCAGGGCCGGACAGCCCAGGGATGAAGCTTTCTTT. It codes for CASRAGQPRDEAFF.

This clone has only one observation. The chain couples TRBV9 to TRBJ2-3; 10 bases match TRBD2. There are 15 residues in the CDR3. V shed 1 base, J shed 8 bases, and the junction held 7 bases outside the gene matches. The germline CDR1 and CDR2 sequences are SGDLS and YYNGEE. CDR3 nucleotides: TGTGCCAGCAGCGTAATCGGAGCGGGAGGGGCTACGCAGTATTTT. It is translated as CASSVIGAGGATQYF.

J is TRBJ1-1 and V is TRBV19; no clear D. Germline assignment: CDR1 LNHDA and CDR2 SQIVND (reference sequence). This CDR3 has 13 amino acids. V lost 7 bases and J 5 bases, leaving 14 bases between the germline ends. CDR3: CASTEAGKTEAFF. The CDR3, as DNA: TGTGCCAGTACCGAGGCGGGTAAAACTGAAGCTTTCTTT.

The chain links TRBV4-1 to TRBJ1-1; the match to TRBD1 covers 8 bases. V shed 0 bases, J shed 4 bases, and the junction held 4 bases outside the gene matches. The CDR3 runs 15 residues. CDR1 and CDR2 (germline): MGHRA, YSYEKL. Here the CDR3 DNA reads TGCGCCAGCAGCCAAGATTCAGGGGGCCCCACTGAAGCTTTCTTT. Translation gives CASSQDSGGPTEAFF.

This clone was recorded only once. This rearrangement joins TRBV5-1 to TRBJ2-5; 10 bases agree with TRBD2. In germline, CDR1 is SGHRS, CDR2 YFSETQ. V lost 3 bases and J lost 2; bases outside the gene matches: 13. The length of the CDR3 is 18 residues. The CDR3 sequence is CASSSYPLAGGGQETQYF. As DNA, the CDR3 is TGCGCCAGCAGCTCCTACCCCTTAGCGGGGGGCGGTCAAGAGACCCAGTACTTC.

The V call is TRBV5-1, the J call TRBJ2-7; 10 bases are a match to TRBD1. The CDR3 extends over 14 amino acids. Germline lookup yields CDR1 SGHRS and CDR2 YFSETQ. Losses at the gene ends were 3 bases for V and 3 bases for J; bases not matched to a gene: 3. CDR3 coding DNA: TGCGCCAGCAGCTCGGGACAGGGGAACTACGAGCAGTACTTC. It encodes CASSSGQGNYEQYF.

The chain is built from TRBV3-1 (or the pseudogene TRBV3-2) and TRBJ1-2; no definite D call. Trimming cost V 3 bases and J 4 bases, with 18 bases left between them. Germline-derived CDR1 and CDR2 are LGHDT and YNNKEL (reference sequence). The CDR3 extends over 16 amino acids. CDR3 sequence (DNA): TGTGCCAGCAGCCACTTGAACGGGAAAGGAAGCTATGGCTACACCTTC. This translates into CASSHLNGKGSYGYTF.

The J gene is TRBJ1-4, the V gene TRBV10-3; D call uncertain. This CDR3 region has 12 residues. In germline, CDR1 is ENHRY, CDR2 SYGVKD. The V and J ends lost 0 bases and 7 bases respectively, with 3 bases between them. In DNA form, the CDR3 reads TGTGCCATCAGTGAGTCTAGTGAAAAACTGTTTTTT. Its translation: CAISESSEKLFF.

This rearrangement joins TRBV7-9 to TRBJ1-2; possibly TRBD1 for D (6 bases). Germline CDR1 SEHNR, CDR2 FQNEAQ (reference sequence). The CDR3 spans 17 residues. The V and J ends lost 4 bases and 0 bases respectively, with 18 bases between them. CDR3 sequence: CASSSLGGQKTNYGYTF. CDR3 nucleotides: TGTGCCAGCAGCTCCCTCGGGGGGCAGAAAACTAACTATGGCTACACCTTC.

The rearrangement links TRBV4-1 to TRBJ2-5, with a tentative D call TRBD1 (5 bases). V shed 3 bases and J shed 3 bases, with 14 bases lying between them. Germline V CDR1 and CDR2: MGHRA, YSYEKL. The CDR3 runs to 15 residues. The CDR3 loop reads CASSHLPTVKETQYF. The CDR3 DNA reads as TGCGCCAGCAGCCACCTACCGACAGTAAAAGAGACCCAGTACTTC.

The V call is TRBV23-1, the J call TRBJ1-1; D is uncertain. TRBV23-1 is recorded as an ORF, its role being uncertain. The CDR3 sequence is 17 residues long. Trimming stripped 0 bases from V and 0 bases from J, with 14 bases between. The CDR3 nucleotides read TGCGCCAGCAGTCAATCAAACCGCCGCACTTTGAACACTGAAGCTTTCTTT. It codes for CASSQSNRRTLNTEAFF.

V usage is TRBV30 and J usage is TRBJ2-3, with 9 bases that match TRBD2. Germline-derived CDR1 and CDR2 are GTSNPN and SVGIG (reference sequence). V lost 0 bases and J lost 6; bases outside the gene matches: 4. The CDR3 loop spans 14 amino acids. The CDR3: CAWSVRGGADTQYF. Here the CDR3 DNA reads TGTGCCTGGAGTGTACGCGGGGGGGCCGATACGCAGTATTTT.

V gene TRBV4-2 combines with J gene TRBJ2-1; 7 bases map to TRBD2. The CDR3 sequence is 16 residues long. The germline gives CDR1 LGHNA, CDR2 YNFKEQ. Trimming at V came to 1 base and at J to 7 bases, leaving 10 bases not matched to a gene. In DNA, the CDR3 is TGTGCCAGCAGCCAAGTAAGTGCTAGCGGTTGGAATGAGCAGTTCTTC. Translated: CASSQVSASGWNEQFF.

This rearrangement joins TRBV23-1 to TRBJ1-5, with D possibly being TRBD1 (5 bases). TRBV23-1 is an open reading frame whose function is uncertain. Trimming cost V 5 bases and J 0 bases, with 29 bases left between them. There are 21 residues in the CDR3. CDR3 residues: CASSSYPPRQRLTYSNQPQHF. In DNA form, the CDR3 reads TGCGCCAGCAGTTCTTATCCCCCGCGACAGAGACTTACTTATAGCAATCAGCCCCAGCATTTT.